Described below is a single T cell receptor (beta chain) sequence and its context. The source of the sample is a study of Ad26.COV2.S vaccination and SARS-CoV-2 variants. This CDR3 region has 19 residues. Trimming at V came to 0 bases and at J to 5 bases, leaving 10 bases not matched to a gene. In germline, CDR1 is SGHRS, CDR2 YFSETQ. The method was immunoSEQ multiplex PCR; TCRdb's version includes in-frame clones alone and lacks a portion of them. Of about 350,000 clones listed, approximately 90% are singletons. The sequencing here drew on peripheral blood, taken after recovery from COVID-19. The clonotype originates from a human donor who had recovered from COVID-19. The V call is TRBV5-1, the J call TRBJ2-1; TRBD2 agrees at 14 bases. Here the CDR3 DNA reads TGCGCCAGCAGCTTGGTGGGACTAGCGGGGGCAGAAGTAAACAATGAGCAGTTCTTC. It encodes CASSLVGLAGAEVNNEQFF.